This TCR beta chain derives from a study of identical twins. Template switching added a universal primer binding site, and final cDNA carried unique molecular identifiers. TCRdb independently ran MiXCR on the 5' RACE reads; one entry per CDR3 protein. The table records hundreds of thousands of distinct CDR3 sequences, 6% to 6.5% of them present only once. Turning to this clonotype: Its antigen remains unidentified.

Regarding the study as a whole: Beta clonotypes that were abundant in cord blood contained fewer insertions, a pattern absent from memory repertoires. Partly confounded zero-insertion analyses could result from invariant MAIT and iNKT cells.

J was trimmed by 7 bases and V by 5 bases; bases with no gene match: 13. The CDR3 is made up of 16 amino acids. Germline lookup yields CDR1 SGHRS and CDR2 YFSETQ. The sample was naive T cells sorted from blood. The TCR comes from a man aged 18-30 years in good health. The rearrangement links TRBV5-1 to TRBJ2-1; 9 bases match TRBD2. CDR3 nucleotides: TGCGCCAGCAGGTCCCGATTAGCGGGAGCAGAGAATGAGCAGTTCTTC. The encoded protein is CASRSRLAGAENEQFF.